The present T cell receptor beta chain was sequenced within a study of T-cell reconstitution after alpha-beta-depleted transplantation in children. The CDR3 consists of 17 residues. Germline V gene sequence: CDR1 SEHNR, CDR2 FQNEAQ (reference sequence). The V gene lost 0 bases and the J gene lost 1 base, with 12 bases spanning the gap. Unique molecular identifiers were incorporated into the prepared TCRbeta library. TCRdb fed the PCR reads into MiXCR, producing one record per CDR3 protein. The table includes fewer than 200,000 distinct CDR3 sequences, approximately 6.6% detected once. Specimen: PBMCs from the stem cell graft donor, collected from the stem cell graft. V and J are TRBV7-9 and TRBJ2-2, with D tentatively TRBD1 or TRBD2 (5 bases each). The sequence was obtained from a human donor who donated a stem cell graft to a child with Wiskott-Aldrich syndrome. CDR3 DNA sequence: TGTGCCAGCAGCTTAGCCCCGGGACCGCTGAACACCGGGGAGCTGTTTTTT. Translated, it gives CASSLAPGPLNTGELFF. The whole variable domain, filled in from reference TRBV7-9 and TRBJ2-2, reads DTGVSQNPRHKITKRGQNVTFRCDPISEHNRLYWYRQTLGQGPEFLTYFQNEAQLEKSRLLSDRFSAERPKGSFSTLEIQRTEQGDSAMYLCASSLAPGPLNTGELFFGEGSRLTVL.